The T cell receptor (beta chain) under discussion was sequenced for a study of blood T cell repertoires in COVID-19. The overall study: The samples span acute and convalescent COVID-19 from the United States, Italy and Spain.

This clone came up a few times. As originally analysed: Reference gene primers were amplified, and this amplification served to estimate nucleated cell counts. Sequenced by immunoSEQ multiplex PCR; TCRdb stores in-frame clones only, minus some. Clone size and V and J calls were adopted from that table, with D and trimming inferred from the DNA. Counted here are hundreds of thousands of clones, approximately 90% occurring once; the ten biggest clones make up about 4%. Germline lookup yields CDR1 SGHRS and CDR2 YFSETQ. V trimming: 3 bases; J trimming: 8 bases; junction bases outside the gene matches: 8. This CDR3 has 14 amino acids.

This receptor was identified in a woman in her thirties who had recovered from COVID-19. The genes are TRBV5-1 and TRBJ1-5; the match to TRBD1 covers 7 bases. Sequenced material: PBMCs or T cells enriched from blood (not recorded which). The CDR3 region is CASSWDSQLEPQHF. DNA for the CDR3: TGCGCCAGCAGCTGGGACAGCCAGCTGGAGCCCCAGCATTTT.